Below are 9 T cell receptor beta chains sequenced from a single sample in a study of blood T cell repertoires in COVID-19. TCRdb's copy holds only in-frame clones and misses some; the assay was immunoSEQ multiplex PCR. The profile shows about 170,000 clones, 88% of them singletons. Sequencing was performed on peripheral blood. The receptors come from a man between 45 and 60 years old who had recovered from COVID-19.

Only one count was recorded for this clone. The DNA of the CDR3 is TGTGCCACCAGTGACCCAAGACAGGGCGGCAATCAGCCCCAGCATTTT. This codes for CATSDPRQGGNQPQHF. V usage is TRBV24-1 and J usage is TRBJ1-5, with TRBD1 matching 7 bases. Trimming took 4 bases from V and 2 from J; bases not matched to a gene: 7. The germline CDR1 and CDR2 sequences are KGHDR and SFDVKD. The length of the CDR3 is 16 residues.

The rearrangement joins TRBV12-5 to TRBJ1-1; perhaps TRBD1 as D (5 bases). Germline V gene lookup returns CDR1 LGHNT and CDR2 FRNRAP. Trimming removed 9 bases from V and 1 base from J, with 18 bases in between. The length of the CDR3 is 15 residues. In DNA form, the CDR3 reads TGTGCTAGCGCAGGACGGACATTCAGGAACACTGAAGCTTTCTTT. Its translation: CASAGRTFRNTEAFF. Full variable domain (remainder filled in from reference TRBV12-5 and TRBJ1-1): DARVTQTPRHKVTEMGQEVTMRCQPILGHNTVFWYRQTMMQGLELLAYFRNRAPLDDSGMPKDRFSAEMPDATLATLKIQPSEPRDSAVYFCASAGRTFRNTEAFFGQGTRLTVV.

The chain recombines TRBV7-9 with TRBJ2-7, with TRBD1 matching 10 bases. Germline CDR1 SEHNR, CDR2 FQNEAQ (reference sequence). CDR3 length equals 15 residues. The trim removed 4 bases at V and 2 bases at J, leaving 5 bases unmatched. Here the CDR3 DNA reads TGTGCCAGCAGCTCGGACAGGGGGAAAACCTACGAGCAGTACTTC. It yields the protein CASSSDRGKTYEQYF. Supplemented by reference TRBV7-9 and TRBJ2-7, the full variable domain reads DTGVSQNPRHKITKRGQNVTFRCDPISEHNRLYWYRQTLGQGPEFLTYFQNEAQLEKSRLLSDRFSAERPKGSFSTLEIQRTEQGDSAMYLCASSSDRGKTYEQYFGPGTRLTVT.

The J gene is TRBJ1-5, the V gene TRBV12-5; TRBD1 agrees at 7 bases. Looked up from germline, CDR1 is LGHNT and CDR2 is FRNRAP. The J segment lost 3 bases and the V segment lost 5 bases, leaving 4 bases of the junction unmatched. The CDR3 has 14 residues. CDR3 sequence (DNA): TGTGCTAGTGGTACGGGACAGCTCAATCAGCCCCAGCATTTT. Translating gives CASGTGQLNQPQHF.

The chain links TRBV5-6 to TRBJ1-4; D gene uncertain. The CDR3 totals 15 residues. Germline-derived CDR1 and CDR2 are SGHDT and YYEEEE. Trimming took off 4 bases at V and 5 bases at J, with 15 bases between the two ends. Here the CDR3 DNA reads TGTGCCAGCAGCCCCTGGGAGGCAGCGAATGAAAAACTGTTTTTT. Translating it yields CASSPWEAANEKLFF.

V gene TRBV28 combines with J gene TRBJ2-7, with D possibly matching TRBD1 (6 bases). This CDR3 spans 13 amino acids. Trimming cost V 9 bases and J 3 bases, with 15 bases left between them. Germline V gives CDR1 MDHEN, CDR2 SYDVKM. The CDR3 protein is CASAFLQGYEQYF. In DNA, the CDR3 is TGTGCCAGTGCATTTTTACAGGGCTACGAGCAGTACTTC.

The CDR3 bases are TGTGCCAGCATGGAGGGGGGGCTAGGCTACACCTTC. Amino acids: CASMEGGLGYTF. V usage is TRBV28 and J usage is TRBJ1-2, with a weak D call TRBD1 (6 bases). Germline V gives CDR1 MDHEN, CDR2 SYDVKM. This CDR3 contains 12 residues. V lost 7 bases and J lost 8, with 14 bases in between.

The chain employs TRBV5-1 and TRBJ1-2; D may be TRBD1 (5 bases). The germline V gene encodes CDR1 SGHRS and CDR2 YFSETQ. The CDR3 runs to 14 residues. V was cut by 0 bases and J by 4 bases, with 10 bases left in between. Written as DNA, the CDR3 is TGCGCCAGCAGCTTGGACAGGTCTGGCTATGGCTACACCTTC. It encodes CASSLDRSGYGYTF.

In nucleotides, the CDR3 is TGTGCCAGCTCACCCCAAGGGACAGGAGCCGAGCAGTACTTC. Protein: CASSPQGTGAEQYF. This rearrangement joins TRBV18 to TRBJ2-7, with TRBD1 matching over 8 bases. The CDR3 contains 14 residues. The V gene's germline CDR1 is KGHSH and CDR2 LQKENI. The J segment lost 6 bases and the V segment lost 3 bases, leaving 7 bases of the junction unmatched.